The 18 T cell receptor beta chains given below trace back to one sample, sequenced in a study of human T cells and chemical hapten exposure (dated by TCRdb to about 2021). The library was produced with RACE. The sequencer was a NextSeq 500. Using fastp trimming at Q25 and MiXCR clonotype assembly, TCRdb reanalyzed the public sequencing data and kept in-frame beta chains. When rows share a CDR3 protein, they turn into one entry using the most common DNA and genes. The sample table lists just over 95,000 distinct CDR3 sequences, around a quarter of them with a count of one. The ten largest clones represent 10% of the sample. The meaning of the sample's time point label: patch test 3, about 24 weeks after DPC sensitization. In the paper's terms, the treatment or condition label means: therapeutic diphenylcyclopropenone sensitization with weekly scalp DPC. The source was whole blood, collected in connection with sensitization to the hapten diphenylcyclopropenone (DPC). The receptors shown here come from a man in his forties with alopecia areata. Some clones in this sample may be carry-over from other donors' samples.

This clonotype was picked up a small number of times. The genes are TRBV18 and TRBJ1-1; D uncertain. Trimming stripped 3 bases from V and 6 bases from J, with 8 bases between. This CDR3 is 12 amino acids long. The germline V gene encodes CDR1 KGHSH and CDR2 LQKENI. This CDR3 reads CASSPNSAEAFF. The CDR3 DNA sequence: TGTGCCAGCTCACCGAATTCGGCTGAAGCTTTCTTT.

This clonotype was seen a few times. The chain's CDR3 is CSIRAGAYEQYF. The DNA of the CDR3 is TGCAGCATAAGGGCGGGAGCCTACGAGCAGTACTTC. The chain is built from TRBV29-1 and TRBJ2-7; 7 nucleotides align to TRBD2. The V segment lost 8 bases and the J segment 2 bases; nucleotides outside the gene matches: 6. The CDR3 has 12 amino acids. The germline gives CDR1 SQVTM, CDR2 ANQGSEA.

V usage is TRBV12-3 or TRBV12-4 and J usage is TRBJ1-6, with no clear D. Trimming cost V 6 bases and J 8 bases, with 11 bases left between them. This CDR3 is built from 13 residues. CDR3 DNA: TGTGCCAGCAGCCAAGGCCCCGATTCACCCCTCCACTTT. It yields the protein CASSQGPDSPLHF.

This clonotype was found a few times. The V gene is TRBV5-1, the J gene TRBJ2-3; 10 nucleotides match TRBD1. V trimming: 7 bases; J trimming: 4 bases; junction bases outside the gene matches: 3. Germline assignment: CDR1 SGHRS and CDR2 YFSETQ. The CDR3 is made up of 13 amino acids. CDR3 sequence (DNA): TGCGCCAGCTGGACAGGGGGTCCAGATACGCAGTATTTT. It encodes CASWTGGPDTQYF.

A few counts support this clonotype. J is TRBJ2-7 and V is TRBV29-1; 11 nucleotides agree with TRBD1. CDR3 length: 13 residues. Germline values: CDR1 SQVTM, CDR2 ANQGSEA. Trimming took 7 bases from V and 3 from J; bases not matched to a gene: 5. CDR3 DNA sequence: TGCAGCGCCACCGGGACAGGGGGCTACGAGCAGTACTTC. This translates into CSATGTGGYEQYF.

The J gene is TRBJ2-7, the V gene TRBV28; D perhaps matches TRBD1 (6 bases). CDR1 and CDR2 (germline): MDHEN, SYDVKM. The CDR3 runs 14 residues. V was cut by 8 bases and J by 2 bases, with 16 bases left in between. In nucleotides, the CDR3 is TGTGCCAGCCTTCCACCCGGGACAACCTACGAGCAGTACTTC. It codes for CASLPPGTTYEQYF.

This clonotype has only a few counts. The chain uses TRBV7-8 and TRBJ2-7; D remains unclear. The CDR3 is 15 residues long. CDR1 is SGHVS, CDR2 FQNEAQ, per germline. V was cut by 5 bases and J by 5 bases, with 19 bases left in between. The CDR3 sequence: CASSLSRTIDDEQYF. DNA for the CDR3: TGTGCCAGCAGCCTTAGCCGAACAATAGACGACGAGCAGTACTTC.

This clonotype was seen a few times. V usage is TRBV20-1 and J usage is TRBJ1-2, with 7 bases fitting TRBD1. After removal of 2 bases from V and 12 bases from J, the junction contained 12 bases not matched to a gene. The germline V gene encodes CDR1 DFQATT and CDR2 SNEGSKA (reference sequence). The CDR3 extends over 13 amino acids. As DNA, the CDR3 is TGCAGTGCTAGACACGACAGGGCTAGAGGCGACACCTTC. It is translated as CSARHDRARGDTF.

The chain uses TRBV3-1 and TRBJ1-3; D uncertain. The V end lost 4 bases, the J end lost 4 bases, and 14 bases lay between the germline ends. CDR3 length: 15 amino acids. Per germline, CDR1 LGHDT and CDR2 YNNKEL (reference sequence). CDR3 nucleotides: TGTGCCAGCAGCCTAGCCTCCTTTGCGGGAAACACCATATATTTT. Protein: CASSLASFAGNTIYF.

The table lists this clonotype with a few counts. V is TRBV6-2 or TRBV6-3 and J is TRBJ2-2, with TRBD1 identical over 8 bases. Germline V gene lookup returns CDR1 MNHEY and CDR2 SVGEGT. The CDR3 runs 14 residues. J gave up 5 bases and V 7 bases, and 6 bases lay outside the gene matches. Here the CDR3 reads CASTGTGETGELFF. DNA for the CDR3: TGTGCCAGCACCGGGACAGGTGAAACCGGGGAGCTGTTTTTT.

This chain uses TRBV6-2 or TRBV6-3 with TRBJ1-1; D not resolved. This CDR3 has 13 residues. Germline-derived CDR1 and CDR2 are MNHEY and SVGEGT. The V end lost 0 bases, the J end lost 2 bases, and 4 bases lay between the germline ends. Here the CDR3 reads CASSYSFNTEAFF. CDR3 bases: TGTGCCAGCAGTTACTCGTTTAACACTGAAGCTTTCTTT.

The gene calls are TRBV12-3 or TRBV12-4 and TRBJ2-3; 8 bases agree with TRBD2. Losses at the gene ends were 5 bases for V and 2 bases for J; bases not matched to a gene: 6. This CDR3 contains 15 residues. CDR3 sequence: CASSLHGRATDTQYF. CDR3 nucleotide sequence: TGTGCCAGCAGTCTCCACGGGAGGGCCACAGATACGCAGTATTTT.

The gene calls are TRBV6-5 and TRBJ2-3; 9 bases line up with TRBD1. The trim removed 1 base at V and 6 bases at J, leaving 5 bases unmatched. CDR1 and CDR2 (germline): MNHEY, SVGAGI. The CDR3 extends over 15 amino acids. The DNA of the CDR3 is TGTGCCAGCAGTTACTGGGGACAGGGACGGGATACGCAGTATTTT. It encodes CASSYWGQGRDTQYF.

This clonotype was seen a few times. As DNA, the CDR3 is TGTGCCAGCAGAGAGTCGAGGACCCCTTTTTCTAATGAGCAGTTCTTC. Translated: CASRESRTPFSNEQFF. V gene TRBV28 combines with J gene TRBJ2-1, with D uncertain. Germline loops: CDR1 MDHEN, CDR2 SYDVKM. This CDR3 comprises 16 residues. Trimming cost V 6 bases and J 7 bases, with 22 bases left between them.

V is TRBV15 and J is TRBJ2-3; D is uncertain. Trimming shortened V by 4 bases and J by 5 bases, and 7 bases separated the two germline ends. Germline CDR1 reads LNHNV; CDR2 reads YYDKDF (reference sequence). This CDR3 spans 12 amino acids. CDR3 bases: TGTGCCACCAGCAAGAAGGGAGATACGCAGTATTTT. It yields the protein CATSKKGDTQYF.

In regard to this clonotype: Germline and junction disagree at one end, which may indicate a read error. The rearrangement links TRBV28 to TRBJ1-1, with D possibly being TRBD1 (5 bases). The length of the CDR3 is 15 residues. CDR1 and CDR2 (germline): MDHEN, SYDVKM. Here the CDR3 reads CASRLFGQGGRKAFF. The CDR3 DNA sequence: TGTGCCAGCAGGTTATTTGGCCAGGGCGGACGTAAAGCTTTCTTT.

V and J are TRBV7-9 and TRBJ2-5; the D is unclear. Germline CDR1 is SEHNR and CDR2 is FQNEAQ (reference sequence). Trimming left V 1 base short and J 2 bases short, with 17 bases between. The CDR3 totals 17 residues. Here the CDR3 DNA reads TGTGCCAGCAGCTTAGTAGTCAGAACTCTAAATCAAGAGACCCAGTACTTC. It codes for CASSLVVRTLNQETQYF.

This clonotype was detected a few times. The chain links TRBV25-1 to TRBJ2-2; D is unresolved. The V gene's germline CDR1 is MGHDK and CDR2 SYGVNS. Between the trimmed V and J ends, which lost 8 bases and 0 bases, there was a span of 10 bases. The CDR3 covers 14 residues. CDR3 sequence (DNA): TGTGCCAGCTCGAAGGTAGCGAACACCGGGGAGCTGTTTTTT. Amino acid sequence: CASSKVANTGELFF.